The 27 T cell receptor beta chains below come from one sample, sequenced in a study of immune heterogeneity within non-small cell lung tumors. TCR beta CDR3 regions came from multiplex PCR with 32 forward V and 13 reverse J primers. TCRdb analysed the multiplex PCR reads with MiXCR anew, one entry per CDR3 protein. The table includes 30,000 to 40,000 distinct CDR3 sequences, around 28% detected once. The starting template was genomic DNA from bulk tumor, about 600 ng per sample. Biopsies that were spaced far apart were taken, several per primary tumor, during surgery. Newly diagnosed with untreated non-small cell lung cancer, the patients underwent curative surgery. The specimen sequenced was lung tumor tissue. Source of these receptors: a man in his forties or fifties with non-small cell lung cancer.

The sample holds a few counts of this clonotype. Possible read error: a much larger clone is one base away. J is TRBJ2-7 and V is TRBV14, with 12 positions matching TRBD2. V dropped 9 bases and J dropped 0; count of bases not matched to a gene: 9. CDR1 is SGHDN and CDR2 is FVKESK in the germline V gene. This CDR3 is built from 16 residues. The CDR3 here is CARTVGTSGPSYEQYF. CDR3 DNA sequence: TGTGCCAGAACAGTCGGGACTAGCGGGCCCTCCTACGAGCAGTACTTC.

Details on this clonotype: With a much larger clone just one base away, this may be a read error. The rearrangement joins TRBV19 to TRBJ1-5; a weak D match, TRBD1 (6 bases). The germline V gene has CDR1 LNHDA and CDR2 SQIVND (reference sequence). V gave up 4 bases and J gave up 8 bases, with 18 bases separating them. The CDR3 sequence is 15 residues long. Here the CDR3 reads CASSRETGNGKPQHF. For the CDR3, the DNA is TGTGCCAGTAGTAGAGAAACAGGGAACGGGAAGCCCCAGCATTTT.

Notes on this clonotype: Germline is not matched at one junction end, which may reflect a read error. The chain is built from TRBV7-9 and TRBJ2-7, with 8 bases that match TRBD2. This CDR3 comprises 14 residues. In germline, CDR1 is SEHNR, CDR2 FQNEAQ (reference sequence). The CDR3 sequence is CAISPGGRTYEQYF. The DNA of the CDR3 is TGTGCCATCAGCCCGGGGGGGAGAACCTACGAGCAGTACTTC.

Note on this clonotype: This may be a read error, as it is one base from a much larger clone. This chain connects TRBV15 to TRBJ2-7, with 10 bases that match TRBD2. The CDR3 is 15 amino acids. Germline loops: CDR1 LNHNV, CDR2 YYDKDF (reference sequence). V shed 0 bases, J shed 5 bases, and the junction held 4 bases outside the gene matches. CDR3 amino acids: CATSRDTSGINEQYF. DNA of the CDR3: TGTGCCACCAGCAGAGATACTAGCGGGATTAACGAGCAGTACTTC.

This clonotype is labeled as medium-sized. This chain joins TRBV12-3 or TRBV12-4 and TRBJ1-1, with D unclear. CDR3 length: 14 amino acids. The V and J ends lost 3 bases and 1 base respectively, with 9 bases between them. The CDR3 is CASSLRHQNTEAFF. The CDR3 DNA follows: TGTGCCAGCAGTTTGAGGCACCAGAACACTGAAGCTTTCTTT.

This clonotype was detected ten times or more. This chain connects TRBV5-1 to TRBJ2-7; TRBD2 agrees at 7 bases. Germline assignment: CDR1 SGHRS and CDR2 YFSETQ. This CDR3 is built from 15 residues. Trimming cost V 1 base and J 2 bases; bases outside gene matches: 6. The CDR3 sequence is CASSLTGGETYEQYF. The CDR3, as DNA: TGCGCCAGCAGCTTGACGGGGGGAGAAACCTACGAGCAGTACTTC. Drawing the rest from reference TRBV5-1 and TRBJ2-7, the complete variable domain is KAGVTQTPRYLIKTRGQQVTLSCSPISGHRSVSWYQQTPGQGLQFLFEYFSETQRNKGNFPGRFSGRQFSNSRSEMNVSTLELGDSALYLCASSLTGGETYEQYFGPGTRLTVT.

There are many counts of this clonotype. The chain recombines TRBV12-3 or TRBV12-4 with TRBJ1-5; D is perhaps TRBD1 (5 bases). This CDR3 region has 14 residues. The V and J ends lost 3 bases and 7 bases respectively, with 13 bases between them. DNA for the CDR3: TGTGCCAGCAGTTTGGGGGGGGTGGGGCAGCCCCAGCATTTT. It encodes CASSLGGVGQPQHF.

The chain couples TRBV2 to TRBJ2-4, with D possibly matching TRBD1 (6 bases). The CDR3 runs to 18 residues. V was shortened by 3 bases and J by 3 bases, with 21 bases between the two germline ends. Germline lookup yields CDR1 SNHLY and CDR2 FYNNEI. The CDR3 coding sequence is TGTGCCAGCAGTGACGAGGGGGTAGGCGGGTATGACAAAAACATTCAGTACTTC. Its translation: CASSDEGVGGYDKNIQYF.

This clonotype was observed a few times. The chain is built from TRBV6-2 or TRBV6-3 and TRBJ1-2, with D unclear. Trimming pared 10 bases from V and 6 bases from J, leaving 15 bases between. This CDR3 has 12 residues. Germline-derived CDR1 and CDR2 are MNHEY and SVGEGT. This CDR3 reads CATQWAVNGYTF. The DNA for the CDR3 is TGTGCCACCCAATGGGCAGTGAATGGCTACACCTTC.

A remark on this clonotype: This may stem from a read error, because a much larger clone lies one nucleotide away. The chain recombines TRBV6-1 with TRBJ2-7; D possibly corresponds to TRBD2 (5 bases). Germline CDR1 is MNHNS and CDR2 is SASEGT. This CDR3 is built from 13 residues. V gave up 5 bases and J gave up 5 bases, with 13 bases separating them. The CDR3 DNA reads TGTGCCAGCAGTAGAGGGCAGGACCACGAGCAGTACTTC. This gives the protein CASSRGQDHEQYF.

This chain links TRBV20-1 with TRBJ2-1, with 7 bases aligning to TRBD1. This CDR3 is built from 16 residues. The germline V gene has CDR1 DFQATT and CDR2 SNEGSKA (reference sequence). V was clipped by 6 bases and J by 0 bases; unmatched bases: 11. Written as DNA, the CDR3 is TGCAGTGCAAAGAAGGGACAGTTAAACTCCTACAATGAGCAGTTCTTC. Encoded protein: CSAKKGQLNSYNEQFF.

This clonotype was seen repeatedly, ten times or more. The J gene is TRBJ2-7, the V gene TRBV7-8, with 11 bases aligning to TRBD2. Looked up from germline, CDR1 is SGHVS and CDR2 is FQNEAQ. The CDR3 consists of 16 residues. V shed 1 base and J 9 bases; nucleotides not matched to a gene: 11. CDR3 bases: TGTGCCAGCAGCTTAGAAGGGCTAGCGGGAGGTACGGTGCAGTACTTC. Residues: CASSLEGLAGGTVQYF.

Note on this clonotype: This may stem from a read error, because a much larger clone lies one nucleotide away. V is TRBV19 and J is TRBJ1-4; the D is unclear. The CDR3 is 15 residues long. CDR1 LNHDA and CDR2 SQIVND come from the germline V gene (reference sequence). Trimming shortened V by 3 bases and J by 1 base, and 9 bases separated the two germline ends. The CDR3 sequence is CASSMGRVTNEKLFF. The DNA for the CDR3 is TGTGCCAGTAGTATGGGTAGGGTAACTAATGAAAAACTGTTTTTT.

The chain recombines TRBV7-2 with TRBJ2-2, with 8 bases that match TRBD2. The CDR3 consists of 14 residues. Germline trimming cut 5 bases from V and 13 bases from J; bases unmatched to any gene: 12. From germline, CDR1 is SGHTA and CDR2 FQGNSA. The chain's CDR3 is CASSQPGGMVGLFF. CDR3 in DNA: TGTGCCAGCAGCCAGCCGGGGGGGATGGTGGGGCTGTTTTTT. The full variable domain, its missing parts supplied by reference TRBV7-2 and TRBJ2-2, is GAGVSQSPSNKVTEKGKDVELRCDPISGHTALYWYRQSLGQGLEFLIYFQGNSAPDKSGLPSDRFSAERTGGSVSTLTIQRTQQEDSAVYLCASSQPGGMVGLFFGEGSRLTVL.

The chain recombines TRBV7-9 with TRBJ2-1, with 8 positions matching TRBD2. Germline assignment: CDR1 SEHNR and CDR2 FQNEAQ (reference sequence). The trim removed 6 bases at V and 9 bases at J, leaving 19 bases unmatched. The CDR3 loop spans 17 amino acids. CDR3 amino acids: CASRPSAKGTSKGEQFF. The CDR3 region has the DNA TGTGCCAGCAGGCCCTCGGCCAAGGGGACTAGTAAGGGTGAGCAGTTCTTC.

This clonotype came up a few times. The CDR3 sequence is CSAREGGMNTEAFF. The CDR3 DNA reads TGCAGTGCTAGAGAGGGGGGAATGAACACTGAAGCTTTCTTT. V usage is TRBV20-1 and J usage is TRBJ1-1; maybe TRBD1 (5 bases). This CDR3 is 14 amino acids long. V was trimmed by 0 bases and J by 0 bases, leaving 8 bases between them. The germline V gene has CDR1 DFQATT and CDR2 SNEGSKA (reference sequence).

This clonotype is judged medium-sized. This chain uses TRBV6-1 with TRBJ1-6; no reliable D call. Trimming stripped 7 bases from V and 10 bases from J, with 20 bases between. CDR1 is MNHNS and CDR2 is SASEGT in the germline V gene. The CDR3 contains 15 residues. CDR3: CASNSFIRSGSPLHF. CDR3 DNA sequence: TGTGCCAGCAATTCCTTCATAAGGTCGGGGTCACCCCTCCACTTT.

This clonotype has a count of ten or more. The J gene is TRBJ2-7, the V gene TRBV19; 7 bases map to TRBD2. After removal of 5 bases from V and 3 bases from J, the junction contained 7 bases not matched to a gene. CDR3 length equals 14 residues. Germline assignment: CDR1 LNHDA and CDR2 SQIVND (reference sequence). CDR3 amino acids: CASSAGLDDYEQYF. CDR3 in DNA: TGTGCCAGTAGTGCCGGACTAGATGACTACGAGCAGTACTTC.

This sequence joins TRBV5-1 and TRBJ2-1; no firm D call. The V gene's germline CDR1 is SGHRS and CDR2 YFSETQ. V shed 0 bases and J shed 8 bases, with 3 bases lying between them. CDR3 size: 11 residues. The CDR3 bases are TGCGCCAGCAGCTTGGACTATGAGCAGTTCTTC. Translating gives CASSLDYEQFF.

This clonotype was picked up a small number of times. Here the CDR3 reads CASSLVAGGTDTQYF. The DNA for the CDR3 is TGCGCCAGCAGCTTGGTAGCGGGAGGCACAGATACGCAGTATTTT. The chain uses TRBV5-1 and TRBJ2-3; 9 bases agree with TRBD2. Germline V gene data show CDR1 as SGHRS and CDR2 as YFSETQ. This CDR3 region has 15 residues. After removal of 0 bases from V and 1 base from J, the junction contained 0 bases not matched to a gene. Based on the CDR3 plus reference TRBV5-1 and TRBJ2-3, the full variable domain is KAGVTQTPRYLIKTRGQQVTLSCSPISGHRSVSWYQQTPGQGLQFLFEYFSETQRNKGNFPGRFSGRQFSNSRSEMNVSTLELGDSALYLCASSLVAGGTDTQYFGPGTRLTVL.

V is TRBV30 and J is TRBJ2-2; TRBD2 aligns across 12 bases. Trimming cost V 7 bases and J 3 bases; bases outside gene matches: 6. CDR3 length: 15 amino acids. Germline lookup yields CDR1 GTSNPN and CDR2 SVGIG (reference sequence). DNA of the CDR3: TGTGCCTCGTCCGGGACTAGCGGGTACACCGGGGAGCTGTTTTTT. Its translation: CASSGTSGYTGELFF.

This clonotype was counted at least ten times. The chain has TRBV6-2 or TRBV6-3 and TRBJ2-1, with 14 bases fitting TRBD2. Germline loops: CDR1 MNHEY, CDR2 SVGEGT. The length of the CDR3 is 15 residues. Losses at the gene ends were 5 bases for V and 8 bases for J; bases not matched to a gene: 5. The CDR3 protein is CASSTPGLAGDEQFF. In nucleotides, the CDR3 is TGTGCCAGCAGTACTCCGGGACTAGCGGGAGATGAGCAGTTCTTC.

Concerning this clonotype: Just one base apart from a much larger clone, this may be a read error. CDR3 residues: CSARDTRIRGGYTF. The CDR3 DNA reads TGCAGTGCTAGAGATACCCGCATCAGGGGTGGCTACACCTTC. The chain is built from TRBV20-1 and TRBJ1-2; TRBD1 might be the D (6 bases). The germline V gene encodes CDR1 DFQATT and CDR2 SNEGSKA (reference sequence). V was trimmed by 0 bases and J by 7 bases, leaving 15 bases between them. The CDR3 runs 14 residues.

Notes on this clonotype: This may be a read error: a much more frequent sequence differs by one nucleotide. The J gene is TRBJ2-7, the V gene TRBV7-2, with 7 positions matching TRBD2. This CDR3 has 15 amino acids. V lost 4 bases to trimming and J lost 6 bases; unmatched junction nucleotides: 12. Germline CDR1 reads SGHTA; CDR2 reads FQGNSA. The CDR3 here is CASSSPAGASGEQYF. The CDR3 bases are TGTGCCAGCAGCTCCCCGGCTGGGGCTAGCGGCGAGCAGTACTTC.

As concerns this clonotype: No conserved phenylalanine or tryptophan ends this CDR3, so it is likely a read error. This rearrangement joins TRBV5-5 to TRBJ1-2; a possible D gene is TRBD1 (5 bases). CDR1 is SGHKS, CDR2 YYEKEE, per germline (reference sequence). The V end lost 3 bases, the J end lost 8 bases, and 14 bases lay between the germline ends. The CDR3 has 13 residues. CDR3 sequence reads: CASSSTHRGGYTI. In DNA form, the CDR3 reads TGTGCCAGCAGCTCTACCCACCGGGGGGGCTACACCATC.

This clonotype was seen just once. The CDR3 does not end in the conserved phenylalanine or tryptophan, so this is likely a read error. This rearrangement joins TRBV7-2 to TRBJ1-2, with no clear D. Trimming cost V 1 base and J 4 bases, with 7 bases left between them. The germline V gene has CDR1 SGHTA and CDR2 FQGNSA. The CDR3 consists of 13 residues. The CDR3 loop reads CASSLVGSYGYTL. DNA of the CDR3: TGTGCCAGCAGCTTAGTTGGATCCTATGGCTACACCCTC.

This clonotype was counted between two and nine times. A read error is possible here, since a much larger clone lies one base away. The CDR3 DNA sequence: TGTGCCAGCAGCCGCCAGGGACAGAAACAGAACGATCAGTACTTC. This encodes CASSRQGQKQNDQYF. The chain links TRBV6-2 or TRBV6-3 to TRBJ2-7; 7 nucleotides align to TRBD1. Germline V gene lookup returns CDR1 MNHEY and CDR2 SVGEGT. The CDR3 runs to 15 residues.